The 31 T cell receptor beta chains below were found in one sample sequenced in a study of T cells in Graves' hyperthyroidism and ophthalmopathy. Amplification yielded TCR beta CDR3 regions, with RNA transcripts as the source. The HTBI primer set served for first-round RT-PCR of the TCR CDR3. TCRdb independently ran MiXCR on the multiplex PCR reads; one entry per CDR3 protein. The table has 650,000 to 750,000 distinct CDR3 sequences, 12% to 15% seen once. Sequencing was performed on blood. All receptors come from a woman in her late teens or twenties with Graves' hyperthyroidism.

This clonotype has a handful of counts. The chain combines TRBV27 with TRBJ2-5; TRBD2 matches at 7 bases. CDR3 length equals 15 residues. CDR1 MNHEY and CDR2 SMNVEV come from the germline V gene (reference sequence). The J segment lost 3 bases and the V segment lost 5 bases, leaving 9 bases of the junction unmatched. The chain's CDR3 is CASSIRAGMEETQYF. The CDR3, as DNA: TGTGCCAGCAGTATCAGAGCGGGAATGGAAGAGACCCAGTACTTC.

There are many counts of this clonotype. V is TRBV20-1 and J is TRBJ2-5; a weak D match, TRBD2 (6 bases). Between the trimmed V and J ends, which lost 2 bases and 5 bases, there was a span of 15 bases. Germline V gene lookup returns CDR1 DFQATT and CDR2 SNEGSKA (reference sequence). The CDR3 is made up of 14 amino acids. The CDR3 region is CSARPRGSRETQYF. The CDR3 DNA is TGCAGTGCTAGACCCCGGGGGAGTAGGGAGACCCAGTACTTC.

The J gene is TRBJ2-3, the V gene TRBV12-3 or TRBV12-4; maybe TRBD1 (5 bases). V lost 1 base and J 7 bases, leaving 9 bases between the germline ends. This CDR3 comprises 13 residues. Here the CDR3 DNA reads TGTGCCAGCAGTTTAGGACAGAACTATACGCAGTATTTT. Its protein product is CASSLGQNYTQYF.

This clonotype was seen a handful of times. The V call is TRBV2, the J call TRBJ2-1; TRBD1 matches at 10 bases. Trimming at V came to 4 bases and at J to 5 bases, leaving 5 bases not matched to a gene. Germline loops: CDR1 SNHLY, CDR2 FYNNEI. This CDR3 region has 15 residues. The CDR3 coding sequence is TGTGCCAGCAGTGCCGGACAGGGGGGAAACAATGAGCAGTTCTTC. Encoded protein: CASSAGQGGNNEQFF.

This clonotype came up many times. The V call is TRBV18, the J call TRBJ1-3; D remains unclear. The CDR3 runs 14 residues. Per the germline V gene, CDR1 is KGHSH and CDR2 is LQKENI. Trimming took 2 bases from V and 0 from J, leaving 5 bases between them. The CDR3 is CASSPTVSGNTIYF. DNA for the CDR3: TGTGCCAGCTCACCAACAGTCTCTGGAAACACCATATATTTT.

This clonotype has a handful of counts. V and J are TRBV5-1 and TRBJ2-1, with 13 positions matching TRBD2. The CDR3 consists of 15 residues. Trimming removed 4 bases from V and 8 bases from J; junction bases left unmatched: 6. The germline V gene encodes CDR1 SGHRS and CDR2 YFSETQ. This CDR3 is CASSPGLAGSDEQFF. The CDR3 bases are TGCGCCAGCAGCCCGGGACTAGCGGGGAGTGATGAGCAGTTCTTC.

Worth noting for this clonotype: This may stem from a read error, because a much larger clone lies one nucleotide away. This chain links TRBV20-1 with TRBJ2-7; 7 bases align to TRBD2. Germline CDR1 reads DFQATT; CDR2 reads SNEGSKA (reference sequence). CDR3 length equals 13 residues. The CDR3 bases are TGCAGTGCTAGTAGAAAGCGGGACTACGAGCAGCACTTC. Translating it yields CSASRKRDYEQHF.

This clonotype was found many times. The chain links TRBV4-3 to TRBJ2-7, with D unresolved. The germline V gene has CDR1 LGHNA and CDR2 YSLEER. CDR3 length equals 11 residues. V was trimmed by 6 bases and J by 6 bases, leaving 9 bases between them. CDR3 coding DNA: TGCGCCAGCAGTCAGGAACGCGAGCAGTACTTC. Translating it yields CASSQEREQYF.

This clonotype was recorded at least ten times. V gene TRBV20-1 combines with J gene TRBJ2-7, with D perhaps being TRBD1 or TRBD2 (5 bases each). Trimming removed 6 bases from V and 0 bases from J, with 15 bases in between. Germline CDR1 is DFQATT and CDR2 is SNEGSKA (reference sequence). This CDR3 has 14 amino acids. The CDR3 bases are TGCAGTGCGGTCCTCCCAGGGACCTCCTACGAGCAGTACTTC. It is translated as CSAVLPGTSYEQYF.

The rearrangement uses TRBV10-3 and TRBJ1-1, with D tentatively TRBD1 (5 bases). The CDR3 consists of 14 residues. Germline values: CDR1 ENHRY, CDR2 SYGVKD. The V and J ends lost 3 bases and 6 bases respectively, with 14 bases between them. The DNA of the CDR3 is TGTGCCATCAGTGAAAACTCGGAGGGGTCTGAAGCTTTCTTT. As protein: CAISENSEGSEAFF.

This clonotype was detected many times. The chain links TRBV20-1 to TRBJ2-5; TRBD2 might be the D (6 bases). V dropped 2 bases and J dropped 5 bases, with 6 bases sitting between them. The CDR3 has 11 residues. The V gene's germline CDR1 is DFQATT and CDR2 SNEGSKA (reference sequence). Here the CDR3 DNA reads TGCAGTGCTAGACTAGCGGAGACCCAGTACTTC. This encodes CSARLAETQYF.

This clonotype has a count of ten or more. The chain is built from TRBV18 and TRBJ2-7, with 7 bases identical to TRBD1. Per germline, CDR1 KGHSH and CDR2 LQKENI. The junction had 8 bases not matched to a gene; V was cut back by 4 bases and J by 2 bases. The CDR3 contains 15 residues. The CDR3 coding sequence is TGTGCCAGCTCACGGTGGGACAGTATACCCTACGAGCAGTACTTC. Amino acids: CASSRWDSIPYEQYF. Complete variable domain (other parts from reference TRBV18 and TRBJ2-7): NAGVMQNPRHLVRRRGQEARLRCSPMKGHSHVYWYRQLPEEGLKFMVYLQKENIIDESGMPKERFSAEFPKEGPSILRIQQVVRGDSAAYFCASSRWDSIPYEQYFGPGTRLTVT.

This clonotype was detected only a few times. V usage is TRBV6-1 and J usage is TRBJ1-2; D not certain. Germline CDR1 is MNHNS and CDR2 is SASEGT. This CDR3 spans 12 amino acids. The germline V and J ends were trimmed by 10 bases and 6 bases, with 15 bases remaining between them. CDR3 nucleotide sequence: TGTGCCATAAGAGGCGGACTTGATGGCTACACCTTC. It is translated as CAIRGGLDGYTF.

This clonotype was recorded many times. This chain uses TRBV9 with TRBJ2-3; TRBD2 matches at 7 bases. The CDR3 consists of 17 residues. The trim removed 4 bases at V and 4 bases at J, leaving 15 bases unmatched. Germline V CDR1 and CDR2: SGDLS, YYNGEE. CDR3 nucleotides: TGTGCCAGCAGCCTAGGGGCGGGAGTCGGTAGGGCAGATACGCAGTATTTT. It is translated as CASSLGAGVGRADTQYF.

This clonotype has a single count. The V call is TRBV29-1, the J call TRBJ1-5, with D unclear. This CDR3 comprises 13 residues. The germline V gene has CDR1 SQVTM and CDR2 ANQGSEA. V was clipped by 1 base and J by 7 bases, with 11 bases between them. The CDR3 sequence is CSVEGVKGQPQHF. The CDR3 coding sequence is TGCAGCGTTGAAGGGGTGAAGGGCCAGCCCCAGCATTTT.

Many counts were recorded for this clonotype. This chain joins TRBV20-1 and TRBJ2-5; tentative D call: TRBD1 (5 bases). The CDR3 extends over 13 amino acids. V dropped 4 bases and J dropped 6 bases, with 15 bases sitting between them. Germline lookup yields CDR1 DFQATT and CDR2 SNEGSKA (reference sequence). The CDR3 loop is CSATFQGRKTQYF. The CDR3 region has the DNA TGCAGTGCTACATTTCAGGGCCGAAAGACCCAGTACTTC.

This clonotype was counted ten times or more. The V and J genes are TRBV3-1 and TRBJ2-2; D unresolved. The CDR3 loop spans 14 amino acids. Trimming removed 2 bases at V and 6 bases at J, with 10 bases between. CDR1 and CDR2 (germline): LGHDT, YNNKEL (reference sequence). This CDR3 is CASSQRLVAGELFF. The CDR3 nucleotides read TGTGCCAGCAGCCAACGGCTGGTAGCCGGGGAGCTGTTTTTT. Based on the CDR3 plus reference TRBV3-1 and TRBJ2-2, the full variable domain is DTAVSQTPKYLVTQMGNDKSIKCEQNLGHDTMYWYKQDSKKFLKIMFSYNNKELIINETVPNRFSPKSPDKAHLNLHINSLELGDSAVYFCASSQRLVAGELFFGEGSRLTVL.

This clonotype was observed at least ten times. The gene calls are TRBV7-9 and TRBJ2-5; TRBD1 aligns across 12 bases. With 5 bases clipped from V and 4 bases from J, the junction kept 14 bases outside the gene matches. The CDR3 is 18 residues long. Germline V gene data show CDR1 as SEHNR and CDR2 as FQNEAQ (reference sequence). CDR3 nucleotides: TGTGCCAGCAGCGCCGGGTCCCCCCGGGACAGGGGGCGAGAGACCCAGTACTTC. It encodes CASSAGSPRDRGRETQYF. The full variable domain, rest sourced from reference TRBV7-9 and TRBJ2-5, is DTGVSQNPRHKITKRGQNVTFRCDPISEHNRLYWYRQTLGQGPEFLTYFQNEAQLEKSRLLSDRFSAERPKGSFSTLEIQRTEQGDSAMYLCASSAGSPRDRGRETQYFGPGTRLLVL.

The chain has TRBV30 and TRBJ2-7; D gene uncertain. Germline CDR1 GTSNPN, CDR2 SVGIG (reference sequence). The CDR3 has 11 amino acids. With 2 bases removed from V and 3 bases from J, the gap between germline ends came to 5 bases. The CDR3 here is CAWSLVYEQYF. The CDR3, as DNA: TGTGCCTGGAGTCTAGTCTACGAGCAGTACTTC. The full variable domain, rest sourced from reference TRBV30 and TRBJ2-7, is SQTIHQWPATLVQPVGSPLSLECTVEGTSNPNLYWYRQAAGRGLQLLFYSVGIGQISSEVPQNLSASRPQDRQFILSSKKLLLSDSGFYLCAWSLVYEQYFGPGTRLTVT.

This clonotype was recorded at least ten times. The gene calls are TRBV12-3 or TRBV12-4 and TRBJ1-5; TRBD1 might be the D (5 bases). V shed 6 bases and J shed 5 bases, with 14 bases lying between them. The CDR3 covers 14 residues. The CDR3 coding sequence is TGTGCCAGCAGCAGACGGGGCGCGGATCAGCCCCAGCATTTT. Translated, it gives CASSRRGADQPQHF.

This clonotype was recorded at least ten times. The chain employs TRBV20-1 and TRBJ1-1, with D perhaps TRBD1 (5 bases). The germline V gene encodes CDR1 DFQATT and CDR2 SNEGSKA (reference sequence). CDR3 length equals 14 residues. Trimming cost V 0 bases and J 6 bases, with 14 bases left between them. CDR3: CSARDWDWSAEAFF. In DNA form, the CDR3 reads TGCAGTGCTAGAGATTGGGACTGGAGCGCTGAAGCTTTCTTT.

Points on this clonotype: A much larger clone lies one base from this, so it may be a read error. V and J are TRBV7-2 and TRBJ1-5; D may be TRBD1 (5 bases). The V and J ends lost 3 bases and 0 bases respectively, with 18 bases between them. Germline V gene lookup returns CDR1 SGHTA and CDR2 FQGNSA. The length of the CDR3 is 18 residues. The CDR3 here is CASSFTPQGLYSNQPQHF. CDR3 bases: TGTGCCAGCAGCTTTACTCCGCAGGGACTGTATAGCAATCAGCCCCAGCATTTT.

Only a few counts were recorded for this clonotype. V is TRBV14 and J is TRBJ1-6, with 7 bases identical to TRBD1. Trimming cost V 1 base and J 9 bases; bases outside gene matches: 9. The CDR3 contains 16 residues. CDR1 and CDR2 from the germline V gene are SGHDN and FVKESK. The CDR3 coding sequence is TGTGCCAGCAGCCAAGGAGGTCGACAGGGAGGTTCACCCCTCCACTTT. The encoded protein is CASSQGGRQGGSPLHF.

This clonotype turned up a few times. The chain recombines TRBV12-3 or TRBV12-4 with TRBJ1-1; D is ambiguous. This CDR3 has 13 amino acids. Trimming stripped 6 bases from V and 2 bases from J, with 10 bases between. The CDR3 is CASSSIYNTEAFF. CDR3 sequence (DNA): TGTGCCAGCAGCTCCATATATAACACTGAAGCTTTCTTT.

The chain uses TRBV7-9 and TRBJ2-1; D tentatively reads TRBD1 or TRBD2 (5 bases each). Germline assignment: CDR1 SEHNR and CDR2 FQNEAQ (reference sequence). CDR3 size: 14 residues. The ends were cut back, 10 bases at V and 1 base at J, with 14 bases in the middle. CDR3 nucleotides: TGTGCCACCCAAGGGACCGAGTCCTACAATGAGCAGTTCTTC. Its translation is CATQGTESYNEQFF.

This clonotype was seen at least ten times. The chain couples TRBV7-2 to TRBJ2-1; D might be TRBD2 (6 bases). Germline CDR1 and CDR2: SGHTA and FQGNSA. V lost 1 base and J lost 6, with 16 bases in between. The CDR3 loop spans 16 amino acids. CDR3 residues: CASSLGGTWGVNEQFF. CDR3 nucleotides: TGTGCCAGCAGCTTAGGTGGGACCTGGGGGGTCAATGAGCAGTTCTTC.

This clonotype was observed at least ten times. This chain joins TRBV12-3 or TRBV12-4 and TRBJ2-2; D is undetermined. The CDR3 length is 12 residues. V lost 6 bases and J 3 bases, leaving 5 bases between the germline ends. CDR3 sequence reads: CASSHYTGELFF. In DNA form, the CDR3 reads TGTGCCAGCAGCCACTACACCGGGGAGCTGTTTTTT.

There are many counts of this clonotype. The V gene is TRBV7-8, the J gene TRBJ2-1; D call uncertain. V was clipped by 3 bases and J by 5 bases, with 11 bases between them. The CDR3 runs 14 residues. CDR1 SGHVS and CDR2 FQNEAQ come from the germline V gene. CDR3 sequence (DNA): TGTGCCAGCAGCTTCTTCACGATACACAATGAGCAGTTCTTC. Protein product: CASSFFTIHNEQFF.

This CDR3 is CASSHTTSGANVLTF. Written as DNA, the CDR3 is TGTGCCAGCAGCCATACCACCTCAGGGGCCAACGTCCTGACTTTC. The chain employs TRBV28 and TRBJ2-6, with D uncertain. This CDR3 region has 15 residues. Germline CDR1 is MDHEN and CDR2 is SYDVKM. The V end was cut by 6 bases, the J end by 4 bases, with 13 bases between.

This chain joins TRBV6-1 and TRBJ1-2, with no clear D. Trimming took 5 bases from V and 7 from J, leaving 17 bases between them. This CDR3 comprises 14 residues. In germline, CDR1 is MNHNS, CDR2 SASEGT. CDR3 coding DNA: TGTGCCAGCAGTCCCGGCGGGGTTATTGGTGGCTACACCTTC. It specifies CASSPGGVIGGYTF.

The chain uses TRBV29-1 and TRBJ2-4, with D perhaps matching TRBD1 (6 bases). This CDR3 has 13 residues. The germline gives CDR1 SQVTM, CDR2 ANQGSEA. V was trimmed by 4 bases and J by 1 base, leaving 8 bases between them. This chain's CDR3 is CSVAGVAKNIQYF. The CDR3 coding sequence is TGCAGCGTTGCAGGGGTTGCCAAAAACATTCAGTACTTC.